This TCR beta chain originates from a study of blood T cell repertoires in COVID-19. Study-level information: Some COVID-19 samples were acute and others convalescent; all came from the United States, Italy and Spain.

This table comes from immunoSEQ multiplex PCR, and its TCRdb copy is limited to in-frame clones, with some not included. The table has around 300,000 clones, 90% seen once; the top ten hold 1.1%. The V end lost 4 bases, the J end lost 4 bases, and 13 bases lay between the germline ends. The CDR3 totals 14 residues. CDR1 is MNHEY, CDR2 SMNVEV, per germline (reference sequence). The study recruited people aged roughly 18 to 89 years across around 23 US areas. Clinical histories supplied by participants themselves formed the basis of cohort assignment. Sequencing input: PBMCs or T cells enriched from blood (not recorded which). The TCR comes from a woman younger than 45 who had recovered from COVID-19. J is TRBJ1-2 and V is TRBV27, with TRBD1 as a possible D gene (6 bases). CDR3 sequence: CASSSMDSAYGYTF. The CDR3 region has the DNA TGTGCCAGCAGTTCCATGGACAGCGCCTATGGCTACACCTTC.